The 14 T cell receptor beta chains given below trace back to one sample, sequenced in a study of identical twins. One entry per CDR3 protein, called by TCRdb with MiXCR from the 5' RACE reads. The table has around 550,000 distinct CDR3 sequences, 13% to 15% seen once. This same sample was also taken into another study, of yellow fever vaccine responses in identical twins.

The source material was CD4+ T cells sorted from blood. Receptors were obtained from a woman in her late teens or twenties in good health.

This chain uses TRBV20-1 with TRBJ2-7, with 14 bases fitting TRBD2. The CDR3 totals 14 residues. J was trimmed by 7 bases and V by 5 bases; bases with no gene match: 7. The germline CDR1 and CDR2 sequences are DFQATT and SNEGSKA (reference sequence). The CDR3 is CSAPPGLAGVEQYF. CDR3 nucleotides: TGCAGTGCTCCTCCGGGACTAGCGGGGGTAGAGCAGTACTTC.

This chain joins TRBV20-1 and TRBJ1-1, with a possible D match to TRBD1 (5 bases). The V gene's germline CDR1 is DFQATT and CDR2 SNEGSKA (reference sequence). This CDR3 region has 15 residues. V lost 2 bases to trimming and J lost 1 base, with 14 bases between them. DNA for the CDR3: TGCAGTGCTAGACCCCGAGCAGGGAAGAACACTGAAGCTTTCTTT. It specifies CSARPRAGKNTEAFF.

This clonotype was detected only a few times. The V and J genes are TRBV20-1 and TRBJ2-3, with TRBD1 matching 7 bases. Losses at the gene ends were 5 bases for V and 2 bases for J; bases not matched to a gene: 10. The CDR3 has 15 amino acids. Germline V CDR1 and CDR2: DFQATT, SNEGSKA (reference sequence). As DNA, the CDR3 is TGCAGTGCTCAAGGGACAGAAAAAAACACAGATACGCAGTATTTT. Translating gives CSAQGTEKNTDTQYF.

A few counts support this clonotype. V and J are TRBV24-1 and TRBJ2-1, with D tentatively TRBD2 (5 bases). The length of the CDR3 is 17 residues. Per germline, CDR1 KGHDR and CDR2 SFDVKD. Trimming removed 7 bases from V and 0 bases from J, with 18 bases in between. CDR3 DNA sequence: TGTGCCACCAGCACGGACCGTTGGAGCGGCTCCTACAATGAGCAGTTCTTC. Translating it yields CATSTDRWSGSYNEQFF.

This clonotype showed up just a few times. The chain recombines TRBV12-3 or TRBV12-4 with TRBJ2-7; TRBD2 matches at 8 bases. The CDR3 sequence is 17 residues long. V trimming: 5 bases; J trimming: 1 base; junction bases outside the gene matches: 13. The DNA for the CDR3 is TGTGCCAGCAGTAACGGGGGTAGACTAGCGAAATCCTACGAGCAGTACTTC. Amino acid sequence: CASSNGGRLAKSYEQYF.

This clonotype was found a few times. V gene TRBV7-6 combines with J gene TRBJ1-1; D ambiguous. Germline loops: CDR1 SGHVS, CDR2 FNYEAQ. V gave up 4 bases and J gave up 7 bases, with 10 bases separating them. There are 12 residues in the CDR3. The CDR3 loop reads CASSSHAVEAFF. CDR3 nucleotide sequence: TGTGCCAGCAGCTCGCATGCCGTTGAAGCTTTCTTT.

This clonotype was counted a few times. The rearrangement joins TRBV12-3 or TRBV12-4 to TRBJ2-1; 7 nucleotides line up with TRBD1. The CDR3 is 14 residues long. Trimming cost V 7 bases and J 7 bases; bases outside gene matches: 10. The CDR3 DNA is TGTGCCAGCACCGACAGGGTTTCACCGAATGAGCAGTTCTTC. This encodes CASTDRVSPNEQFF.

This clonotype was seen a handful of times. The chain is built from TRBV6-5 and TRBJ2-7, with a tentative D call TRBD2 (6 bases). The germline V gene has CDR1 MNHEY and CDR2 SVGAGI. Trimming shortened V by 0 bases and J by 3 bases, and 12 bases separated the two germline ends. The CDR3 contains 15 residues. The CDR3 region is CASSYSGGGDYEQYV. The CDR3 DNA follows: TGTGCCAGCAGTTACTCGGGGGGAGGAGACTACGAGCAGTACGTC.

The chain has TRBV10-1 and TRBJ2-3; TRBD2 is a possible D gene (5 bases). The CDR3 totals 15 residues. The V end lost 2 bases, the J end lost 4 bases, and 13 bases lay between the germline ends. CDR1 and CDR2 (germline): WNHNN, SYGVQD (reference sequence). The CDR3 nucleotides are TGCGCCAGCAGTGAGACAGTAGGTAGCGCAGATACGCAGTATTTT. Residues: CASSETVGSADTQYF.

This clonotype was seen more than once but under ten times. The chain links TRBV12-3 or TRBV12-4 to TRBJ2-7; D may be TRBD1 or TRBD2 (5 bases each). Trimming pared 7 bases from V and 1 base from J, leaving 11 bases between. The CDR3 loop spans 13 amino acids. The CDR3 DNA reads TGTGCCAGCACCTCGGGACGGTCCTACGAGCAGTACTTC. Translating it yields CASTSGRSYEQYF.

The chain links TRBV18 to TRBJ2-7; 8 bases align to TRBD2. V shed 5 bases and J 2 bases; nucleotides not matched to a gene: 2. The CDR3 runs to 13 residues. Germline CDR1 and CDR2: KGHSH and LQKENI. CDR3 coding DNA: TGTGCCAGCTCAGACGGGGGGGCCTACGAGCAGTACGTC. It encodes CASSDGGAYEQYV.

The chain couples TRBV10-2 to TRBJ2-2; D is unresolved. Germline V gene data show CDR1 as WSHSY and CDR2 as SAAADI. V was clipped by 0 bases and J by 6 bases, with 2 bases between them. The length of the CDR3 is 12 residues. CDR3 residues: CASSESAGELFF. The CDR3 region has the DNA TGCGCCAGCAGTGAGTCAGCCGGGGAGCTGTTTTTT.

This clonotype appeared a few times. CDR3 loop: CASSLGQLRNTGELFF. Written as DNA, the CDR3 is TGCGCCAGCAGTTTAGGACAACTACGAAACACCGGGGAGCTGTTTTTT. This chain uses TRBV4-1 with TRBJ2-2; possible D gene TRBD1, 5 bases. The V gene's germline CDR1 is MGHRA and CDR2 YSYEKL. Trimming pared 6 bases from V and 2 bases from J, leaving 16 bases between. This CDR3 is 16 amino acids long.

This clonotype was seen at least ten times. The chain joins TRBV5-1 to TRBJ1-1; TRBD1 might be the D (5 bases). This CDR3 contains 14 residues. Trimming took off 4 bases at V and 5 bases at J, with 15 bases between the two ends. Germline values: CDR1 SGHRS, CDR2 YFSETQ. The CDR3: CASSQGGGGTEAFF. Here the CDR3 DNA reads TGCGCCAGCAGCCAGGGCGGGGGTGGAACTGAAGCTTTCTTT. Using reference TRBV5-1 and TRBJ1-1 for the parts outside the CDR3, the full variable domain is KAGVTQTPRYLIKTRGQQVTLSCSPISGHRSVSWYQQTPGQGLQFLFEYFSETQRNKGNFPGRFSGRQFSNSRSEMNVSTLELGDSALYLCASSQGGGGTEAFFGQGTRLTVV.